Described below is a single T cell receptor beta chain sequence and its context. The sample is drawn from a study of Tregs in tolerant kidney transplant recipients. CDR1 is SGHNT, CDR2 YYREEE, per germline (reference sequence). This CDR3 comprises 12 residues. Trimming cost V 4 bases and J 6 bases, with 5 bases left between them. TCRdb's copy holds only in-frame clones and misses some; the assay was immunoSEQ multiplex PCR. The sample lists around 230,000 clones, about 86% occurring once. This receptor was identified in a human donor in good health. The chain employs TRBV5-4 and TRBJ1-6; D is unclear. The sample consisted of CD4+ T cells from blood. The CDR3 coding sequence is TGTGCCAGCAGCCCCGTTAATTCACCCCTCCACTTT. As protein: CASSPVNSPLHF.